Listed here are 14 T cell receptor beta chains from one sample, sequenced in a study of chemoradiotherapy in HPV16-positive cancers. Profiling relied on immunoSEQ multiplex PCR, and the TCRdb table lists in-frame clones only, not all of them. The table records around 12,000 clones, approximately 77% of them present only once. Collection of the sample occurred from a patient who underwent chemoradiotherapy. The source of these receptors is a human donor with HPV-associated anogenital cancer.

This chain uses TRBV12-5 with TRBJ1-5, with 9 positions matching TRBD1. This CDR3 has 18 amino acids. The V and J ends lost 2 bases and 0 bases, in that order; junction bases with no gene match: 8. The germline V gene encodes CDR1 LGHNT and CDR2 FRNRAP. This CDR3 reads CASGLLAGTGYSNQPQHF. The CDR3 bases are TGTGCTAGTGGTTTGCTCGCCGGGACAGGGTATAGCAATCAGCCCCAGCATTTT.

The chain carries TRBV2 and TRBJ1-6; 7 positions agree with TRBD1. The CDR3 loop spans 16 amino acids. V shed 1 base and J 8 bases; nucleotides not matched to a gene: 8. Per the germline V gene, CDR1 is SNHLY and CDR2 is FYNNEI. The CDR3 reads CASSEERGQLDSPLHF. CDR3 DNA sequence: TGTGCCAGCAGTGAAGAAAGGGGGCAGCTAGATTCACCCCTCCACTTT.

As for this clone: The junction differs from germline at one of its ends, possibly a read error. The J gene is TRBJ1-2, the V gene TRBV6-1; a possible D gene is TRBD1 (5 bases). CDR1 is MNHNS and CDR2 is SASEGT in the germline V gene. This CDR3 has 14 amino acids. The DNA of the CDR3 is TGTGCCAGCTGTGAGTCGGGACGGCAATATGGCTACACCTTC. It specifies CASCESGRQYGYTF.

J is TRBJ1-2 and V is TRBV5-1; D ambiguous. The germline V and J ends were trimmed by 10 bases and 4 bases, with 11 bases remaining between them. CDR1 and CDR2 from the germline V gene are SGHRS and YFSETQ. This CDR3 spans 11 amino acids. Here the CDR3 DNA reads TGCGCCTGCCGTCCGGCCTATGGCTACACCTTC. Residues: CACRPAYGYTF.

The chain carries TRBV7-6 and TRBJ1-5; 7 bases are a match to TRBD1. CDR3 length: 13 amino acids. V shed 8 bases and J 8 bases; nucleotides not matched to a gene: 9. Germline CDR1 SGHVS, CDR2 FNYEAQ. The CDR3 sequence: CASQGGPSEPQHF. CDR3 nucleotides: TGTGCCAGCCAAGGGGGCCCCTCGGAGCCCCAGCATTTT.

The chain carries TRBV29-1 and TRBJ1-4, with no clear D. Germline V gene data show CDR1 as SQVTM and CDR2 as ANQGSEA. The CDR3 is 13 residues long. V was clipped by 7 bases and J by 4 bases, with 13 bases between them. CDR3 region: CSARRAINEKLFF. The CDR3, as DNA: TGCAGCGCCCGACGAGCGATTAATGAAAAACTGTTTTTT.

The V call is TRBV10-3, the J call TRBJ1-5; possible D gene TRBD1, 6 bases. This CDR3 is built from 15 residues. The V and J ends lost 3 bases and 1 base respectively, with 10 bases between them. Looked up from germline, CDR1 is ENHRY and CDR2 is SYGVKD. CDR3 nucleotides: TGTGCCATCAGTGATGGGGGCCGGAGCAATCAGCCCCAGCATTTT. Its protein product is CAISDGGRSNQPQHF.

This clone has only a few counts. The chain recombines TRBV2 with TRBJ1-1, with D tentatively TRBD1 (5 bases). The germline V and J ends were trimmed by 6 bases and 1 base, with 9 bases remaining between them. In germline, CDR1 is SNHLY, CDR2 FYNNEI. The CDR3 runs to 13 residues. CDR3 in DNA: TGTGCCAGCAGGATAGACAGGAACACTGAAGCTTTCTTT. Translating gives CASRIDRNTEAFF.

The chain joins TRBV4-3 to TRBJ1-5; D call uncertain. The CDR3 consists of 15 residues. Trimming cost V 1 base and J 6 bases, with 13 bases left between them. The germline V gene has CDR1 LGHNA and CDR2 YSLEER. The CDR3, as DNA: TGCGCCAGCAGCCAAGGGAGGGCGGGTGGTCAGCCCCAGCATTTT. It is translated as CASSQGRAGGQPQHF.

V is TRBV2 and J is TRBJ1-2; D ambiguous. Trimming pared 5 bases from V and 2 bases from J, leaving 12 bases between. This CDR3 comprises 14 residues. Germline loops: CDR1 SNHLY, CDR2 FYNNEI. This CDR3 is CASSMEGRNYGYTF. The CDR3 bases are TGTGCCAGCAGTATGGAGGGTCGGAACTATGGCTACACCTTC.

The chain recombines TRBV10-3 with TRBJ1-2; no reliable D call. V was pared by 0 bases and J by 5 bases, with 19 bases between. This CDR3 is 17 amino acids long. Germline lookup yields CDR1 ENHRY and CDR2 SYGVKD. The CDR3 here is CAISESPSPGSRYGYTF. Written as DNA, the CDR3 is TGTGCCATCAGTGAGTCCCCCTCCCCGGGGAGTAGATATGGCTACACCTTC.

The chain has TRBV5-1 and TRBJ1-1; TRBD1 matches 7 bases. V was pared by 4 bases and J by 1 base, with 4 bases of the junction left unmatched. The germline V gene has CDR1 SGHRS and CDR2 YFSETQ. There are 14 residues in the CDR3. CDR3 coding DNA: TGCGCCAGCAGCACAGACAGGGCGAACACTGAAGCTTTCTTT. This codes for CASSTDRANTEAFF. Looking up the rest from reference TRBV5-1 and TRBJ1-1 gives the full variable domain: KAGVTQTPRYLIKTRGQQVTLSCSPISGHRSVSWYQQTPGQGLQFLFEYFSETQRNKGNFPGRFSGRQFSNSRSEMNVSTLELGDSALYLCASSTDRANTEAFFGQGTRLTVV.

This clone was observed a few times. The chain links TRBV19 to TRBJ1-6; perhaps TRBD1 as D (5 bases). Germline V gives CDR1 LNHDA, CDR2 SQIVND (reference sequence). This CDR3 is built from 14 residues. Trimming cost V 3 bases and J 10 bases, with 13 bases left between them. CDR3 sequence reads: CASSIAGQESPLHF. CDR3 in DNA: TGTGCCAGTAGTATCGCAGGACAAGAGTCACCCCTCCACTTT.

The CDR3 protein is CASSVRAGAGDYEQYF. CDR3 coding DNA: TGTGCCAGCAGCGTAAGGGCGGGGGCTGGGGACTACGAGCAGTACTTC. V is TRBV9 and J is TRBJ2-7, with TRBD2 as a possible D gene (7 bases). Germline V lookup: CDR1 SGDLS, CDR2 YYNGEE. The CDR3 sequence is 16 residues long. The ends were cut back, 1 base at V and 3 bases at J, with 17 bases in the middle.